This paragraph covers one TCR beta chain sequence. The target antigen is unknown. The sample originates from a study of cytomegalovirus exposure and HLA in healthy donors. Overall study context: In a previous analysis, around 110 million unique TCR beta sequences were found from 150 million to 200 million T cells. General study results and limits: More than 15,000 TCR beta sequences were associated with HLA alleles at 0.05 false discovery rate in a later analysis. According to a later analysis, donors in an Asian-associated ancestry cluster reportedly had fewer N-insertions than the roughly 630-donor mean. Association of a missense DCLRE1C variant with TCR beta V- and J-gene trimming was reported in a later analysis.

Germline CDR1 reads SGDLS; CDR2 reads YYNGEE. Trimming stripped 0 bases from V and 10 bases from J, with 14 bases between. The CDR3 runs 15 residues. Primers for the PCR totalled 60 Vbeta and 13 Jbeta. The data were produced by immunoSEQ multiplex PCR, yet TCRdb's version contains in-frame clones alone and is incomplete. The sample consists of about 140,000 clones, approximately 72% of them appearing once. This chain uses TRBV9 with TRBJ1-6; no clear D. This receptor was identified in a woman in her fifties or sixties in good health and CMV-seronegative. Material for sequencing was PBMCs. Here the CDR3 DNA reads TGTGCCAGCAGCGTAGACCGGGAAGTAAGGTCACCCCTCCACTTT. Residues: CASSVDREVRSPLHF.